The subject of this entry is one TCR beta chain. The V segment lost 6 bases and the J segment 8 bases; nucleotides outside the gene matches: 3. CDR1 and CDR2 (germline): MNHEY, SVGAGI. The CDR3 totals 12 residues. This entry comes from a study of glioma-infiltrating T cells after dendritic cell vaccination. Only in-frame clones appear in the TCRdb table, and some are missing; sequencing was by immunoSEQ multiplex PCR. The table lists fewer than 100,000 clones, 80% to 90% of them singletons. This TCR was recovered from a human donor with glioblastoma. The chain is built from TRBV6-5 and TRBJ2-1; 8 nucleotides match TRBD1. The sample consisted of blood, taken before dendritic cell vaccination. The CDR3 nucleotides read TGTGCCAGCAGCCGGGACAGGTATGAGCAGTTCTTC. This encodes CASSRDRYEQFF.